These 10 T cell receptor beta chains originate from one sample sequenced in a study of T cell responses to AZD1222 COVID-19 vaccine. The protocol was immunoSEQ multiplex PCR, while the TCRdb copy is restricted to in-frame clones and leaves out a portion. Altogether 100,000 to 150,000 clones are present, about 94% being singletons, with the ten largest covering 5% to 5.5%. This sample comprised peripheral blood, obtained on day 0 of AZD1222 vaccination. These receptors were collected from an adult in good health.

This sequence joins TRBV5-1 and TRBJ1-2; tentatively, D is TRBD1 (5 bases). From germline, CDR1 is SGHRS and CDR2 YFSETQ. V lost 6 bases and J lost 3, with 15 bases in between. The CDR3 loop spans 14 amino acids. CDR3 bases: TGCGCCAGCACCTTTGAAGACAGAGACTATGGCTACACCTTC. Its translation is CASTFEDRDYGYTF.

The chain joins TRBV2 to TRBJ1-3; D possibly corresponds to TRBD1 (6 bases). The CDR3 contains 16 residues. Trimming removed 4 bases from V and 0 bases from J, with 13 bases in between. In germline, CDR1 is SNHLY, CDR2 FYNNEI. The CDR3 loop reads CASSAWGANSGNTIYF. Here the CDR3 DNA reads TGTGCCAGCAGTGCTTGGGGGGCCAACTCTGGAAACACCATATATTTT.

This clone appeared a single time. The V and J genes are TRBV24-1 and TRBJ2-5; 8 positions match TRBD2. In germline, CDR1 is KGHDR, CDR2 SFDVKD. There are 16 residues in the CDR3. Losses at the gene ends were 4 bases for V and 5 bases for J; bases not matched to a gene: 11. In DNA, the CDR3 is TGTGCCACCAGTGACAGCAGCGGGAGAAGCCGGGAGACCCAGTACTTC. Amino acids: CATSDSSGRSRETQYF.

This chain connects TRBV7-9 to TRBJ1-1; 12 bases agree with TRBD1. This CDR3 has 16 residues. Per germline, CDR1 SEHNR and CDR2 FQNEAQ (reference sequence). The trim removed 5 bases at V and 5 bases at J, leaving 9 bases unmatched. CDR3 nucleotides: TGTGCCAGCAGCCCAAGTAGGGACAGGGGGCCAACTGAAGCTTTCTTT. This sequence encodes CASSPSRDRGPTEAFF.

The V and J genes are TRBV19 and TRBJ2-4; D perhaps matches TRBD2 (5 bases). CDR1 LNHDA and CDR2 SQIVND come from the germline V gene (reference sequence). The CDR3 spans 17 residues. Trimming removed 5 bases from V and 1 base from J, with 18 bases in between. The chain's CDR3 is CASSVRGSAEAKNIQYF. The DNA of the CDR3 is TGTGCCAGTAGTGTCCGTGGGAGCGCCGAGGCCAAAAACATTCAGTACTTC.

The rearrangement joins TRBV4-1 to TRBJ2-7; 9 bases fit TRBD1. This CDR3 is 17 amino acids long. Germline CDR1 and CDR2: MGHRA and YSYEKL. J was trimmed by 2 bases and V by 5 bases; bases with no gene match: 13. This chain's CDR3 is CASSTDARQGVAYEQYF. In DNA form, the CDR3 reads TGCGCCAGCAGCACTGACGCCAGACAGGGGGTCGCCTACGAGCAGTACTTC.

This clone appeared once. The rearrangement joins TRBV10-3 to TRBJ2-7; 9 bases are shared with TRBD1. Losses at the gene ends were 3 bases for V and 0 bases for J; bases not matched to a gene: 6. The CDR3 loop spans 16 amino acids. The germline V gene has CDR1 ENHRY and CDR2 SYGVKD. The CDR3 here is CAISDRTGANSYEQYF. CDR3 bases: TGTGCCATCAGTGACAGGACAGGGGCCAACTCCTACGAGCAGTACTTC.

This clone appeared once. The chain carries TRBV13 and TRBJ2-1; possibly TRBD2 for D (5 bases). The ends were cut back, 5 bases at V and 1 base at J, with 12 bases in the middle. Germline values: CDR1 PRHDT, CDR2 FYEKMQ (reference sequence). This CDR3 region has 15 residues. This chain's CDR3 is CASSRRTWSYNEQFF. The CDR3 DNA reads TGTGCCAGCAGCCGCCGGACTTGGTCCTACAATGAGCAGTTCTTC.

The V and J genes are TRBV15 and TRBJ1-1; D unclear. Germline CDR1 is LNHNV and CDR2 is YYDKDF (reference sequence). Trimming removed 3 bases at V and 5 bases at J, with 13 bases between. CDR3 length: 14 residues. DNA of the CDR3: TGTGCCACCAGCAGGGACCTTAGAGTAACTGAAGCTTTCTTT. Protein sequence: CATSRDLRVTEAFF.

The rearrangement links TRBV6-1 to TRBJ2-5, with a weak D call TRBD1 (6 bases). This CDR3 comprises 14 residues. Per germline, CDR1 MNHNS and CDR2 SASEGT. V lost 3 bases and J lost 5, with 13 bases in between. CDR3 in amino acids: CASSDTQGRETQYF. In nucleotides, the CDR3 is TGTGCCAGCAGTGACACACAGGGTAGGGAGACCCAGTACTTC.